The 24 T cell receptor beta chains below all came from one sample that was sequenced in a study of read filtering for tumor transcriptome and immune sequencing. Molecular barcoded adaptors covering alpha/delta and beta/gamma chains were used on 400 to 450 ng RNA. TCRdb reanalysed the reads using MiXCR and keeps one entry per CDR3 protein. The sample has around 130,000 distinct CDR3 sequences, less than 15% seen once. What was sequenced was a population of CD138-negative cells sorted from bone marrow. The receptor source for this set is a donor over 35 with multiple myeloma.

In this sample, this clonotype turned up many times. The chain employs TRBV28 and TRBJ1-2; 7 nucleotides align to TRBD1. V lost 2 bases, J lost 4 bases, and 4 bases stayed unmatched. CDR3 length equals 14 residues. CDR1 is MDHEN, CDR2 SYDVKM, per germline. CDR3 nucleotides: TGTGCCAGCAGTTTAGAGGGGGCCAGCTATGGCTACACCTTC. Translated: CASSLEGASYGYTF.

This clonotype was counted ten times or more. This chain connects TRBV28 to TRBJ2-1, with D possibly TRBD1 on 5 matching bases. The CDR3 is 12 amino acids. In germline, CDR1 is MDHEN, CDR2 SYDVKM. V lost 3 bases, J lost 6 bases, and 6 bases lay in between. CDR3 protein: CASSFRGNEQFF. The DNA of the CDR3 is TGTGCCAGCAGTTTTAGGGGCAATGAGCAGTTCTTC.

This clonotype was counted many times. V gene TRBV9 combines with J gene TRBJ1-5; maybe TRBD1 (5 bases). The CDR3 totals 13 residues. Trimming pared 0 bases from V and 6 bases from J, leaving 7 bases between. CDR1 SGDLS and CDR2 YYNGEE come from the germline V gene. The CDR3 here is CASSVGDVQPQHF. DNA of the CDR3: TGTGCCAGCAGCGTAGGGGACGTTCAGCCCCAGCATTTT.

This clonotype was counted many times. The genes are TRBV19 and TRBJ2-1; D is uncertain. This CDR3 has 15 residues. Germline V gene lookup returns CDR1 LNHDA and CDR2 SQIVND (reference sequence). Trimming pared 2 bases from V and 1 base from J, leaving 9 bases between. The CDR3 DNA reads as TGTGCCAGTAGTATATACCAGTCATCCTACAATGAGCAGTTCTTC. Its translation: CASSIYQSSYNEQFF.

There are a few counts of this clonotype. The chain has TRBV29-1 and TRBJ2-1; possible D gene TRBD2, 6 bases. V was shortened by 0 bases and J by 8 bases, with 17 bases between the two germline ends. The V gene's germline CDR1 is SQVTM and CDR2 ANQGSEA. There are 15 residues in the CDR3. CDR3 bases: TGCAGCGTTGAAGAATTAGCGGAGCTGGGGGATGAGCAGTTCTTC. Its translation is CSVEELAELGDEQFF.

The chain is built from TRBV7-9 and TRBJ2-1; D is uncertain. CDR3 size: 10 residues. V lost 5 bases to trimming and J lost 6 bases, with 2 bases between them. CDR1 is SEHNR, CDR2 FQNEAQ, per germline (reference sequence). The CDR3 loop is CASSPNEQFF. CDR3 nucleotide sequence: TGTGCCAGCAGCCCCAATGAGCAGTTCTTC.

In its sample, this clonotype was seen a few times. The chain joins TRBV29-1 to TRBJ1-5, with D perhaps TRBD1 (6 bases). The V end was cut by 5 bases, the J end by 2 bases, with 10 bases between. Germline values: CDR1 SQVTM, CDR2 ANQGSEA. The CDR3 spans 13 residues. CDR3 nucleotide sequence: TGCAGCGTTCGGGACATGGGCAATCAGCCCCAGCATTTT. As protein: CSVRDMGNQPQHF.

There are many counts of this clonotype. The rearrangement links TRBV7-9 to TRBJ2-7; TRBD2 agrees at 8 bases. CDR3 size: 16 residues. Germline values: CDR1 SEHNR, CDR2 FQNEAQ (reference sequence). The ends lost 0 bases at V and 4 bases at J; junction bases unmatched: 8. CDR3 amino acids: CASSLALGTRGYEQYF. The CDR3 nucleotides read TGTGCCAGCAGCTTAGCGCTGGGGACTAGGGGTTACGAGCAGTACTTC.

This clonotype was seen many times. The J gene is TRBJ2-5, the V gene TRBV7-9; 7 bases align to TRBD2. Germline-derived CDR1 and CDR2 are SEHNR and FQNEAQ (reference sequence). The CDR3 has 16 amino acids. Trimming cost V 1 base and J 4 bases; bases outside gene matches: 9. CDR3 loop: CASSLEGAGTGETQYF. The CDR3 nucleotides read TGTGCCAGCAGCTTAGAGGGAGCGGGGACTGGAGAGACCCAGTACTTC. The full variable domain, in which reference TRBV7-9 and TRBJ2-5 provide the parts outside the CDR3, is DTGVSQNPRHKITKRGQNVTFRCDPISEHNRLYWYRQTLGQGPEFLTYFQNEAQLEKSRLLSDRFSAERPKGSFSTLEIQRTEQGDSAMYLCASSLEGAGTGETQYFGPGTRLLVL.

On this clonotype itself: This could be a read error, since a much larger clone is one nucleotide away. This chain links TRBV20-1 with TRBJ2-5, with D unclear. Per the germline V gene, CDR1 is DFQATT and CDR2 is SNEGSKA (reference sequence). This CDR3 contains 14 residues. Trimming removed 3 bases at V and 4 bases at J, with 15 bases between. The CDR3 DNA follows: TGCAGTGCTAGGAACATAGTGGGCCCAGAGACCCAGTACTTC. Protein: CSARNIVGPETQYF.

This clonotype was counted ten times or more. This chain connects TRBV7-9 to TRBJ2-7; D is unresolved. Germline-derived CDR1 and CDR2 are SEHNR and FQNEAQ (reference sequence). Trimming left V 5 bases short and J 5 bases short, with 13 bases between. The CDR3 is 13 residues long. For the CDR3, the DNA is TGTGCCAGCAGCCCCACGGTAGGCGACGAGCAGTACTTC. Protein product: CASSPTVGDEQYF.

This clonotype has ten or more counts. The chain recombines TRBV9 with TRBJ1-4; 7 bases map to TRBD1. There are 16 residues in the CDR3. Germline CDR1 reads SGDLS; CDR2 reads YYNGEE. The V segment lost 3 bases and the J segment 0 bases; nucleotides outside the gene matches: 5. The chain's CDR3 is CASSANRGATNEKLFF. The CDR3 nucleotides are TGTGCCAGCAGCGCCAACAGGGGTGCAACTAATGAAAAACTGTTTTTT.

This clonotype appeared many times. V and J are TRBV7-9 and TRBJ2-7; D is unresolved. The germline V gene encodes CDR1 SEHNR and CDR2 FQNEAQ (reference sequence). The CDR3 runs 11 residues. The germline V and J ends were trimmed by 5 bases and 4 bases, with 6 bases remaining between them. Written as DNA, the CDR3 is TGTGCCAGCAGCCTAAATTACGAGCAGTACTTC. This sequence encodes CASSLNYEQYF. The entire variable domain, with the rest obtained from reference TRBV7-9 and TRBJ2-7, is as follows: DTGVSQNPRHKITKRGQNVTFRCDPISEHNRLYWYRQTLGQGPEFLTYFQNEAQLEKSRLLSDRFSAERPKGSFSTLEIQRTEQGDSAMYLCASSLNYEQYFGPGTRLTVT.

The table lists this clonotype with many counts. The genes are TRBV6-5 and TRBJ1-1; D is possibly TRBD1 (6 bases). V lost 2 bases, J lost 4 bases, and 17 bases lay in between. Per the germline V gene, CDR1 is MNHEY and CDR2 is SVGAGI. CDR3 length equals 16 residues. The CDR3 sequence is CASSYGQGRVLTEAFF. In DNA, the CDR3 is TGTGCCAGCAGTTACGGGCAGGGGAGAGTACTCACTGAAGCTTTCTTT.

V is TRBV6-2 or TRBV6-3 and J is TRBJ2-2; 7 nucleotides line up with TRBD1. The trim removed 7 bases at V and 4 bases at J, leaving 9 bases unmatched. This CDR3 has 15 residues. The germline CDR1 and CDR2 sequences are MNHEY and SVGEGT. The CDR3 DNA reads TGTGCCAGCAAGAGGGGGCCGTCGGCCACCGGGGAGCTGTTTTTT. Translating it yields CASKRGPSATGELFF.

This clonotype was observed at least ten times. In nucleotides, the CDR3 is TGCAGCGTTCTGCGCTCGGGAGTCGGGACCCAGTACTTC. This translates into CSVLRSGVGTQYF. The J gene is TRBJ2-5, the V gene TRBV29-1; D might be TRBD2 (6 bases). Trimming removed 5 bases from V and 7 bases from J, with 17 bases in between. Germline V gives CDR1 SQVTM, CDR2 ANQGSEA. The CDR3 has 13 amino acids.

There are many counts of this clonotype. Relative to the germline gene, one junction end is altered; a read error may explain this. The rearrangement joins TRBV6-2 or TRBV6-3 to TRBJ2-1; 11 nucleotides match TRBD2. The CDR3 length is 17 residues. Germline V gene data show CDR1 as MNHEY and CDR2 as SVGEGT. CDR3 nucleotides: TGTGCCAGCAGTGCTAGGGGCATAGCGGGAGGGCGCAATGAGCAGTCCTTC. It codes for CASSARGIAGGRNEQSF.

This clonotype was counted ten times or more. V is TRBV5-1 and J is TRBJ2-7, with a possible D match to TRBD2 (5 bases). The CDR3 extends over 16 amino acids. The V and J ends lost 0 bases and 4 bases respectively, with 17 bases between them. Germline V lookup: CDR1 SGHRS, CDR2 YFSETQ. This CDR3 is CASSLGLPPVGYEQYF. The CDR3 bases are TGCGCCAGCAGCTTGGGACTACCCCCCGTGGGGTACGAGCAGTACTTC.

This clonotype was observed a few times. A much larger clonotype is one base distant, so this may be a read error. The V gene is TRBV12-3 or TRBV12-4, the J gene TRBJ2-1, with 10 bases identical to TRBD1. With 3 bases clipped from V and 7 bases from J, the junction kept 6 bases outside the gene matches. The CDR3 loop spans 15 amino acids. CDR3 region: CASSLGTGVVNEQFF. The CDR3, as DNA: TGTGCCAGCAGTTTGGGGACAGGGGTCGTTAATGAGCAGTTCTTC.

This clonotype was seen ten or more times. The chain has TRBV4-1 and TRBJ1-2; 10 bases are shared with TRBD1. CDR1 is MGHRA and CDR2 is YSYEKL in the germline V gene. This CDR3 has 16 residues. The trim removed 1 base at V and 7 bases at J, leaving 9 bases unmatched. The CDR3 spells CASSQGRDRGSPGYTF. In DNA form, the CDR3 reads TGCGCCAGCAGCCAAGGCCGGGACAGGGGATCCCCTGGCTACACCTTC.

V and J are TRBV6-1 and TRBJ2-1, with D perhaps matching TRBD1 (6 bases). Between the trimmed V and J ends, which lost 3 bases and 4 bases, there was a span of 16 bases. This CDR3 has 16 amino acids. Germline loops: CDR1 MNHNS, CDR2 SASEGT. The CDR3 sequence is CASSDMGALIYNEQFF. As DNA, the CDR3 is TGTGCCAGCAGTGACATGGGGGCCTTGATTTACAATGAGCAGTTCTTC.

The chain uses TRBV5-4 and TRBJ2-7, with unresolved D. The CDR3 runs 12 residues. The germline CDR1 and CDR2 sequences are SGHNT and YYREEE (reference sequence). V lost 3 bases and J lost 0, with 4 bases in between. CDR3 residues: CASSSYSYEQYF. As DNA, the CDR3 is TGTGCCAGCAGCTCTTACTCCTACGAGCAGTACTTC.

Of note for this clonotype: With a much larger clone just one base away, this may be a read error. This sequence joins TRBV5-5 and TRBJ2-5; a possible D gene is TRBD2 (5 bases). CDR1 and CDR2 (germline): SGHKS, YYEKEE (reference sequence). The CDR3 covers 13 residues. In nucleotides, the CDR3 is TGTGCCAGCAGCTTAAGAGGGCAAGAGACCCGGTACTTC. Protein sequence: CASSLRGQETRYF.

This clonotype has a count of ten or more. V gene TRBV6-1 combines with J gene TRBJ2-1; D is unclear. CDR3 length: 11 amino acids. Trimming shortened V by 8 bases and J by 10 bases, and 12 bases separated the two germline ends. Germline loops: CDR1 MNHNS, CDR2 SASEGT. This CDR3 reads CASGFGVEQFF. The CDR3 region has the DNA TGTGCCAGCGGGTTTGGGGTGGAGCAGTTCTTC.